Shown below are 31 T cell receptor beta chains from a single sample sequenced in a study of T cell changes during pregnancy in multiple sclerosis. The method was immunoSEQ multiplex PCR; TCRdb's version includes in-frame clones alone and lacks a portion of them. The sample contains about 120,000 clones, 90% to 95% of which appear only once. The sample was peripheral blood, taken in the third trimester of pregnancy. These receptors were collected from a female donor with multiple sclerosis, enrolled in a pregnancy study.

The chain uses TRBV9 and TRBJ2-6, with D maybe TRBD2 (6 bases). Germline V gene lookup returns CDR1 SGDLS and CDR2 YYNGEE. This CDR3 has 15 amino acids. V was cut by 5 bases and J by 0 bases, with 9 bases left in between. Here the CDR3 reads CASRSGDSGANVLTF. DNA of the CDR3: TGTGCCAGCAGATCGGGGGACTCTGGGGCCAACGTCCTGACTTTC.

The V and J genes are TRBV14 and TRBJ2-3; D might be TRBD1 (5 bases). V lost 3 bases and J lost 3, with 16 bases in between. CDR1 and CDR2 from the germline V gene are SGHDN and FVKESK. The CDR3 is 16 amino acids. The CDR3 DNA reads as TGTGCCAGCAGCCATGGATCGGGCCAGGGAACAGATACGCAGTATTTT. Its translation is CASSHGSGQGTDTQYF.

The V gene is TRBV28, the J gene TRBJ2-2; TRBD2 aligns across 7 bases. CDR3 length: 13 amino acids. V lost 3 bases, J lost 9 bases, and 4 bases stayed unmatched. Germline values: CDR1 MDHEN, CDR2 SYDVKM. CDR3 nucleotides: TGTGCCAGCAGTTTGGCGGGAGAGAGGGAGCTGTTTTTT. Protein sequence: CASSLAGERELFF.

This chain connects TRBV15 to TRBJ2-3; the D gene is possibly TRBD1 (5 bases). The CDR3 runs to 13 residues. V was trimmed by 0 bases and J by 7 bases, leaving 8 bases between them. Germline assignment: CDR1 LNHNV and CDR2 YYDKDF (reference sequence). CDR3 region: CATSRDQGNTQYF. CDR3 coding DNA: TGTGCCACCAGCAGAGATCAGGGCAATACGCAGTATTTT.

The rearrangement uses TRBV9 and TRBJ1-2; D is perhaps TRBD1 (6 bases). Looked up from germline, CDR1 is SGDLS and CDR2 is YYNGEE. The CDR3 length is 15 residues. V was shortened by 6 bases and J by 1 base, with 16 bases between the two germline ends. The DNA of the CDR3 is TGTGCCAGCACCCTAGGGGGGGCAGGTAACTATGGCTACACCTTC. Amino acid sequence: CASTLGGAGNYGYTF.

J is TRBJ2-7 and V is TRBV15; 7 bases are a match to TRBD1. Losses at the gene ends were 0 bases for V and 2 bases for J; bases not matched to a gene: 4. Germline CDR1 and CDR2: LNHNV and YYDKDF (reference sequence). This CDR3 is built from 15 residues. CDR3 coding DNA: TGTGCCACCAGCAGAGATAACAGGGGCACCTACGAGCAGTACTTC. Translated, it gives CATSRDNRGTYEQYF.

This sequence joins TRBV7-4 and TRBJ1-4; TRBD1 matches at 9 bases. The length of the CDR3 is 18 residues. The germline V gene has CDR1 SGHVT and CDR2 SQSDAQ. The V gene end was trimmed by 4 bases and the J gene end by 8 bases; junction bases not matched to a gene: 17. The CDR3 region is CASSYSGTGYGKFEKLFF. The CDR3, as DNA: TGTGCCAGCAGCTACTCCGGGACAGGGTATGGGAAATTCGAAAAACTGTTTTTT.

The rearrangement joins TRBV19 to TRBJ1-1; possibly TRBD1 for D (6 bases). The CDR3 runs 16 residues. Per the germline V gene, CDR1 is LNHDA and CDR2 is SQIVND (reference sequence). V was pared by 5 bases and J by 1 base, with 17 bases between. Here the CDR3 reads CASSHWGGQRNTEAFF. DNA for the CDR3: TGTGCCAGTAGTCATTGGGGGGGACAAAGGAACACTGAAGCTTTCTTT. Full variable domain (rest looked up from reference TRBV19 and TRBJ1-1): DGGITQSPKYLFRKEGQNVTLSCEQNLNHDAMYWYRQDPGQGLRLIYYSQIVNDFQKGDIAEGYSVSREKKESFPLTVTSAQKNPTAFYLCASSHWGGQRNTEAFFGQGTRLTVV.

The chain uses TRBV6-5 and TRBJ2-1; TRBD2 is a possible D gene (6 bases). The CDR3 has 14 amino acids. V was cut by 4 bases and J by 2 bases, with 9 bases left in between. Germline V gives CDR1 MNHEY, CDR2 SVGAGI. The CDR3 reads CASSSRGTYNEQFF. DNA of the CDR3: TGTGCCAGCAGTTCCCGGGGGACCTACAATGAGCAGTTCTTC.

The chain has TRBV28 and TRBJ1-5, with D possibly matching TRBD1 (5 bases). The V end lost 5 bases, the J end lost 4 bases, and 12 bases lay between the germline ends. Germline CDR1 and CDR2: MDHEN and SYDVKM. There are 14 residues in the CDR3. CDR3 protein: CASSPPRVNQPQHF. In DNA, the CDR3 is TGTGCCAGCAGTCCCCCCAGGGTAAATCAGCCCCAGCATTTT.

V usage is TRBV7-9 and J usage is TRBJ2-4; 11 bases fit TRBD1. The germline V gene encodes CDR1 SEHNR and CDR2 FQNEAQ (reference sequence). CDR3 length equals 16 residues. V was pared by 5 bases and J by 3 bases, with 6 bases of the junction left unmatched. CDR3 loop: CASSVDRGLGKNIQYF. CDR3 coding DNA: TGTGCCAGCAGCGTGGACAGGGGGCTCGGCAAAAACATTCAGTACTTC.

This clone was recorded a few times. This chain connects TRBV7-9 to TRBJ2-1; 8 bases are shared with TRBD2. CDR1 and CDR2 from the germline V gene are SEHNR and FQNEAQ (reference sequence). J gave up 7 bases and V 9 bases, and 11 bases lay outside the gene matches. The CDR3 loop spans 14 amino acids. CDR3 in amino acids: CASRAGGGSNEQFF. CDR3 in DNA: TGTGCCAGTCGGGCGGGAGGCGGCTCTAATGAGCAGTTCTTC. Looking up the rest from reference TRBV7-9 and TRBJ2-1 gives the full variable domain: DTGVSQNPRHKITKRGQNVTFRCDPISEHNRLYWYRQTLGQGPEFLTYFQNEAQLEKSRLLSDRFSAERPKGSFSTLEIQRTEQGDSAMYLCASRAGGGSNEQFFGPGTRLTVL.

The J gene is TRBJ2-7, the V gene TRBV7-2, with D perhaps TRBD2 (6 bases). The CDR3 is 14 residues long. Germline assignment: CDR1 SGHTA and CDR2 FQGNSA. Between the trimmed V and J ends, which lost 2 bases and 3 bases, there was a span of 11 bases. The CDR3 region is CASSLREQGYEQYF. CDR3 nucleotides: TGTGCCAGCAGCTTACGGGAGCAAGGCTACGAGCAGTACTTC.

Here the CDR3 reads CASSMGAHTGELFF. Written as DNA, the CDR3 is TGTGCCAGCAGTATGGGAGCACACACCGGGGAGCTGTTTTTT. This chain links TRBV27 with TRBJ2-2; a weak D match, TRBD2 (5 bases). The ends were cut back, 5 bases at V and 3 bases at J, with 10 bases in the middle. Germline loops: CDR1 MNHEY, CDR2 SMNVEV (reference sequence). This CDR3 is 14 amino acids long.

The chain couples TRBV6-6 to TRBJ1-2; D not resolved. V shed 0 bases and J shed 4 bases, with 6 bases lying between them. This CDR3 comprises 13 residues. Per the germline V gene, CDR1 is MNHNY and CDR2 is SVGAGI (reference sequence). CDR3 residues: CASSYSVGYGYTF. CDR3 DNA: TGTGCCAGCAGTTACTCAGTCGGCTATGGCTACACCTTC.

This clone was detected only once. The chain links TRBV19 to TRBJ2-3; D perhaps matches TRBD1 (5 bases). CDR3 length equals 12 residues. V was clipped by 9 bases and J by 6 bases, with 13 bases between them. CDR1 and CDR2 from the germline V gene are LNHDA and SQIVND (reference sequence). CDR3 residues: CASDKAGDTQYF. As DNA, the CDR3 is TGTGCCAGCGACAAAGCAGGGGATACGCAGTATTTT.

This chain links TRBV5-6 with TRBJ2-5; D possibly corresponds to TRBD2 (5 bases). V was trimmed by 0 bases and J by 5 bases, leaving 8 bases between them. This CDR3 contains 13 residues. Germline lookup yields CDR1 SGHDT and CDR2 YYEEEE. The CDR3 protein is CASSLGGQETQYF. The CDR3 DNA reads TGTGCCAGCAGCTTGGGCGGGCAGGAGACCCAGTACTTC.

The chain uses TRBV5-4 and TRBJ2-1; 8 bases match TRBD2. The V and J ends lost 2 bases and 7 bases, in that order; junction bases with no gene match: 11. Germline V gene lookup returns CDR1 SGHNT and CDR2 YYREEE (reference sequence). The CDR3 consists of 16 residues. The CDR3 region is CASSFSGGAIRNEQFF. In DNA form, the CDR3 reads TGTGCCAGCAGCTTTTCCGGGGGGGCCATACGAAATGAGCAGTTCTTC.

The V call is TRBV7-9, the J call TRBJ2-6, with D possibly TRBD2 on 5 matching bases. The CDR3 covers 14 residues. V gave up 5 bases and J gave up 1 base, with 6 bases separating them. Germline V gene data show CDR1 as SEHNR and CDR2 as FQNEAQ (reference sequence). This CDR3 reads CASSGSSGANVLTF. The CDR3 nucleotides read TGTGCCAGCAGCGGGAGTTCTGGGGCCAACGTCCTGACTTTC.

This chain links TRBV2 with TRBJ2-7; 11 positions match TRBD2. Germline trimming cut 3 bases from V and 3 bases from J; bases unmatched to any gene: 1. Germline V gene data show CDR1 as SNHLY and CDR2 as FYNNEI. The CDR3 totals 14 residues. CDR3 bases: TGTGCCAGCAGTGAGGGGACTAGCGGCTACGAGCAGTACTTC. The encoded protein is CASSEGTSGYEQYF.

The chain has TRBV7-9 and TRBJ2-1; tentative D call: TRBD2 (5 bases). Trimming removed 3 bases at V and 8 bases at J, with 5 bases between. Germline CDR1 SEHNR, CDR2 FQNEAQ (reference sequence). There are 11 residues in the CDR3. CDR3 region: CASSLEDEQFF. The CDR3 nucleotides are TGTGCCAGCAGCTTGGAGGATGAGCAGTTCTTC. The full variable domain, completed using reference TRBV7-9 and TRBJ2-1, is DTGVSQNPRHKITKRGQNVTFRCDPISEHNRLYWYRQTLGQGPEFLTYFQNEAQLEKSRLLSDRFSAERPKGSFSTLEIQRTEQGDSAMYLCASSLEDEQFFGPGTRLTVL.

The rearrangement uses TRBV30 and TRBJ1-2, with D hard to call. CDR3 length: 13 amino acids. The germline V and J ends were trimmed by 0 bases and 3 bases, with 8 bases remaining between them. The germline V gene encodes CDR1 GTSNPN and CDR2 SVGIG (reference sequence). This chain's CDR3 is CAWSVLHDYGYTF. DNA for the CDR3: TGTGCCTGGAGTGTACTCCATGACTATGGCTACACCTTC.

This clone was seen a single time. The chain links TRBV6-5 to TRBJ2-7; no firm D call. Germline loops: CDR1 MNHEY, CDR2 SVGAGI. This CDR3 contains 13 residues. The germline V and J ends were trimmed by 2 bases and 2 bases, with 7 bases remaining between them. The DNA for the CDR3 is TGTGCCAGCAGTTACCGGCAGGCCTACGAGCAGTACTTC. Its translation: CASSYRQAYEQYF.

The chain recombines TRBV11-2 with TRBJ2-1; possibly TRBD2 for D (6 bases). V was clipped by 4 bases and J by 0 bases, with 16 bases between them. CDR3 length equals 17 residues. CDR1 and CDR2 (germline): SGHAT, FQNNGV. The DNA for the CDR3 is TGTGCCAGCAGCTCCTTGGGGGGACGGGGCTCCTACAATGAGCAGTTCTTC. Translation: CASSSLGGRGSYNEQFF.

V gene TRBV27 combines with J gene TRBJ1-5; D might be TRBD1 (6 bases). V lost 2 bases and J lost 9, with 20 bases in between. From germline, CDR1 is MNHEY and CDR2 SMNVEV (reference sequence). The CDR3 runs 16 residues. The CDR3 coding sequence is TGTGCCAGCAGTTTACGGGCAGGGGCAAGAGTAAGGCCCCAGCATTTT. This gives the protein CASSLRAGARVRPQHF.

V usage is TRBV30 and J usage is TRBJ1-2; D gene ambiguous. V dropped 3 bases and J dropped 3 bases, with 20 bases sitting between them. CDR3 length: 16 residues. CDR1 GTSNPN and CDR2 SVGIG come from the germline V gene (reference sequence). The CDR3 protein is CAWRNSGFPQYYGYTF. The CDR3 DNA is TGTGCCTGGAGAAATTCGGGGTTCCCCCAATACTATGGCTACACCTTC. Looking up the rest from reference TRBV30 and TRBJ1-2 gives the full variable domain: SQTIHQWPATLVQPVGSPLSLECTVEGTSNPNLYWYRQAAGRGLQLLFYSVGIGQISSEVPQNLSASRPQDRQFILSSKKLLLSDSGFYLCAWRNSGFPQYYGYTFGSGTRLTVV.

The rearrangement links TRBV6-1 to TRBJ1-5; 7 bases fit TRBD1. Per the germline V gene, CDR1 is MNHNS and CDR2 is SASEGT. The CDR3 runs to 16 residues. The V and J ends lost 1 base and 7 bases, in that order; junction bases with no gene match: 10. The CDR3 here is CASSEGRQGPYQPQHF. CDR3 bases: TGTGCCAGCAGTGAAGGGAGACAGGGCCCTTACCAGCCCCAGCATTTT.

The V and J genes are TRBV5-5 and TRBJ2-7; TRBD1 matches 8 bases. V shed 3 bases and J 12 bases; nucleotides not matched to a gene: 14. There are 14 residues in the CDR3. The V gene's germline CDR1 is SGHKS and CDR2 YYEKEE (reference sequence). The CDR3 DNA reads TGTGCCAGCAGCTCCCCCCCCCAAGGACAGGGTTTGTACTTC. Amino acid sequence: CASSSPPQGQGLYF. The full variable domain, with the rest looked up from reference TRBV5-5 and TRBJ2-7, is DAGVTQSPTHLIKTRGQQVTLRCSPISGHKSVSWYQQVLGQGPQFIFQYYEKEERGRGNFPDRFSARQFPNYSSELNVNALLLGDSALYLCASSSPPQGQGLYFGPGTRLTVT.

The V gene is TRBV30, the J gene TRBJ1-6; TRBD1 agrees at 7 bases. The germline gives CDR1 GTSNPN, CDR2 SVGIG (reference sequence). V shed 6 bases and J 11 bases; nucleotides not matched to a gene: 16. The CDR3 loop spans 15 amino acids. CDR3 DNA: TGTGCCTGTACCGTTCTGACGACAGGGTCGACACCCCTCCACTTT. Translating gives CACTVLTTGSTPLHF. Full variable domain (remainder filled in from reference TRBV30 and TRBJ1-6): SQTIHQWPATLVQPVGSPLSLECTVEGTSNPNLYWYRQAAGRGLQLLFYSVGIGQISSEVPQNLSASRPQDRQFILSSKKLLLSDSGFYLCACTVLTTGSTPLHFGNGTRLTVT.

This clone was picked up a small number of times. The chain links TRBV29-1 to TRBJ1-1, with 8 bases identical to TRBD1. CDR3 length equals 13 residues. V shed 6 bases and J 3 bases; nucleotides not matched to a gene: 6. The germline gives CDR1 SQVTM, CDR2 ANQGSEA. CDR3 bases: TGCAGCGTGGGGGCGACAGGGGACACTGAAGCTTTCTTT. This sequence encodes CSVGATGDTEAFF.

This clone came up once. This rearrangement joins TRBV13 to TRBJ1-2; 10 bases match TRBD1. After removal of 3 bases from V and 6 bases from J, the junction contained 4 bases not matched to a gene. The CDR3 contains 14 residues. The V gene's germline CDR1 is PRHDT and CDR2 FYEKMQ (reference sequence). For the CDR3, the DNA is TGTGCCAGCAGCTTGGGACAGGGGATAGATGGCTACACCTTC. Protein: CASSLGQGIDGYTF.